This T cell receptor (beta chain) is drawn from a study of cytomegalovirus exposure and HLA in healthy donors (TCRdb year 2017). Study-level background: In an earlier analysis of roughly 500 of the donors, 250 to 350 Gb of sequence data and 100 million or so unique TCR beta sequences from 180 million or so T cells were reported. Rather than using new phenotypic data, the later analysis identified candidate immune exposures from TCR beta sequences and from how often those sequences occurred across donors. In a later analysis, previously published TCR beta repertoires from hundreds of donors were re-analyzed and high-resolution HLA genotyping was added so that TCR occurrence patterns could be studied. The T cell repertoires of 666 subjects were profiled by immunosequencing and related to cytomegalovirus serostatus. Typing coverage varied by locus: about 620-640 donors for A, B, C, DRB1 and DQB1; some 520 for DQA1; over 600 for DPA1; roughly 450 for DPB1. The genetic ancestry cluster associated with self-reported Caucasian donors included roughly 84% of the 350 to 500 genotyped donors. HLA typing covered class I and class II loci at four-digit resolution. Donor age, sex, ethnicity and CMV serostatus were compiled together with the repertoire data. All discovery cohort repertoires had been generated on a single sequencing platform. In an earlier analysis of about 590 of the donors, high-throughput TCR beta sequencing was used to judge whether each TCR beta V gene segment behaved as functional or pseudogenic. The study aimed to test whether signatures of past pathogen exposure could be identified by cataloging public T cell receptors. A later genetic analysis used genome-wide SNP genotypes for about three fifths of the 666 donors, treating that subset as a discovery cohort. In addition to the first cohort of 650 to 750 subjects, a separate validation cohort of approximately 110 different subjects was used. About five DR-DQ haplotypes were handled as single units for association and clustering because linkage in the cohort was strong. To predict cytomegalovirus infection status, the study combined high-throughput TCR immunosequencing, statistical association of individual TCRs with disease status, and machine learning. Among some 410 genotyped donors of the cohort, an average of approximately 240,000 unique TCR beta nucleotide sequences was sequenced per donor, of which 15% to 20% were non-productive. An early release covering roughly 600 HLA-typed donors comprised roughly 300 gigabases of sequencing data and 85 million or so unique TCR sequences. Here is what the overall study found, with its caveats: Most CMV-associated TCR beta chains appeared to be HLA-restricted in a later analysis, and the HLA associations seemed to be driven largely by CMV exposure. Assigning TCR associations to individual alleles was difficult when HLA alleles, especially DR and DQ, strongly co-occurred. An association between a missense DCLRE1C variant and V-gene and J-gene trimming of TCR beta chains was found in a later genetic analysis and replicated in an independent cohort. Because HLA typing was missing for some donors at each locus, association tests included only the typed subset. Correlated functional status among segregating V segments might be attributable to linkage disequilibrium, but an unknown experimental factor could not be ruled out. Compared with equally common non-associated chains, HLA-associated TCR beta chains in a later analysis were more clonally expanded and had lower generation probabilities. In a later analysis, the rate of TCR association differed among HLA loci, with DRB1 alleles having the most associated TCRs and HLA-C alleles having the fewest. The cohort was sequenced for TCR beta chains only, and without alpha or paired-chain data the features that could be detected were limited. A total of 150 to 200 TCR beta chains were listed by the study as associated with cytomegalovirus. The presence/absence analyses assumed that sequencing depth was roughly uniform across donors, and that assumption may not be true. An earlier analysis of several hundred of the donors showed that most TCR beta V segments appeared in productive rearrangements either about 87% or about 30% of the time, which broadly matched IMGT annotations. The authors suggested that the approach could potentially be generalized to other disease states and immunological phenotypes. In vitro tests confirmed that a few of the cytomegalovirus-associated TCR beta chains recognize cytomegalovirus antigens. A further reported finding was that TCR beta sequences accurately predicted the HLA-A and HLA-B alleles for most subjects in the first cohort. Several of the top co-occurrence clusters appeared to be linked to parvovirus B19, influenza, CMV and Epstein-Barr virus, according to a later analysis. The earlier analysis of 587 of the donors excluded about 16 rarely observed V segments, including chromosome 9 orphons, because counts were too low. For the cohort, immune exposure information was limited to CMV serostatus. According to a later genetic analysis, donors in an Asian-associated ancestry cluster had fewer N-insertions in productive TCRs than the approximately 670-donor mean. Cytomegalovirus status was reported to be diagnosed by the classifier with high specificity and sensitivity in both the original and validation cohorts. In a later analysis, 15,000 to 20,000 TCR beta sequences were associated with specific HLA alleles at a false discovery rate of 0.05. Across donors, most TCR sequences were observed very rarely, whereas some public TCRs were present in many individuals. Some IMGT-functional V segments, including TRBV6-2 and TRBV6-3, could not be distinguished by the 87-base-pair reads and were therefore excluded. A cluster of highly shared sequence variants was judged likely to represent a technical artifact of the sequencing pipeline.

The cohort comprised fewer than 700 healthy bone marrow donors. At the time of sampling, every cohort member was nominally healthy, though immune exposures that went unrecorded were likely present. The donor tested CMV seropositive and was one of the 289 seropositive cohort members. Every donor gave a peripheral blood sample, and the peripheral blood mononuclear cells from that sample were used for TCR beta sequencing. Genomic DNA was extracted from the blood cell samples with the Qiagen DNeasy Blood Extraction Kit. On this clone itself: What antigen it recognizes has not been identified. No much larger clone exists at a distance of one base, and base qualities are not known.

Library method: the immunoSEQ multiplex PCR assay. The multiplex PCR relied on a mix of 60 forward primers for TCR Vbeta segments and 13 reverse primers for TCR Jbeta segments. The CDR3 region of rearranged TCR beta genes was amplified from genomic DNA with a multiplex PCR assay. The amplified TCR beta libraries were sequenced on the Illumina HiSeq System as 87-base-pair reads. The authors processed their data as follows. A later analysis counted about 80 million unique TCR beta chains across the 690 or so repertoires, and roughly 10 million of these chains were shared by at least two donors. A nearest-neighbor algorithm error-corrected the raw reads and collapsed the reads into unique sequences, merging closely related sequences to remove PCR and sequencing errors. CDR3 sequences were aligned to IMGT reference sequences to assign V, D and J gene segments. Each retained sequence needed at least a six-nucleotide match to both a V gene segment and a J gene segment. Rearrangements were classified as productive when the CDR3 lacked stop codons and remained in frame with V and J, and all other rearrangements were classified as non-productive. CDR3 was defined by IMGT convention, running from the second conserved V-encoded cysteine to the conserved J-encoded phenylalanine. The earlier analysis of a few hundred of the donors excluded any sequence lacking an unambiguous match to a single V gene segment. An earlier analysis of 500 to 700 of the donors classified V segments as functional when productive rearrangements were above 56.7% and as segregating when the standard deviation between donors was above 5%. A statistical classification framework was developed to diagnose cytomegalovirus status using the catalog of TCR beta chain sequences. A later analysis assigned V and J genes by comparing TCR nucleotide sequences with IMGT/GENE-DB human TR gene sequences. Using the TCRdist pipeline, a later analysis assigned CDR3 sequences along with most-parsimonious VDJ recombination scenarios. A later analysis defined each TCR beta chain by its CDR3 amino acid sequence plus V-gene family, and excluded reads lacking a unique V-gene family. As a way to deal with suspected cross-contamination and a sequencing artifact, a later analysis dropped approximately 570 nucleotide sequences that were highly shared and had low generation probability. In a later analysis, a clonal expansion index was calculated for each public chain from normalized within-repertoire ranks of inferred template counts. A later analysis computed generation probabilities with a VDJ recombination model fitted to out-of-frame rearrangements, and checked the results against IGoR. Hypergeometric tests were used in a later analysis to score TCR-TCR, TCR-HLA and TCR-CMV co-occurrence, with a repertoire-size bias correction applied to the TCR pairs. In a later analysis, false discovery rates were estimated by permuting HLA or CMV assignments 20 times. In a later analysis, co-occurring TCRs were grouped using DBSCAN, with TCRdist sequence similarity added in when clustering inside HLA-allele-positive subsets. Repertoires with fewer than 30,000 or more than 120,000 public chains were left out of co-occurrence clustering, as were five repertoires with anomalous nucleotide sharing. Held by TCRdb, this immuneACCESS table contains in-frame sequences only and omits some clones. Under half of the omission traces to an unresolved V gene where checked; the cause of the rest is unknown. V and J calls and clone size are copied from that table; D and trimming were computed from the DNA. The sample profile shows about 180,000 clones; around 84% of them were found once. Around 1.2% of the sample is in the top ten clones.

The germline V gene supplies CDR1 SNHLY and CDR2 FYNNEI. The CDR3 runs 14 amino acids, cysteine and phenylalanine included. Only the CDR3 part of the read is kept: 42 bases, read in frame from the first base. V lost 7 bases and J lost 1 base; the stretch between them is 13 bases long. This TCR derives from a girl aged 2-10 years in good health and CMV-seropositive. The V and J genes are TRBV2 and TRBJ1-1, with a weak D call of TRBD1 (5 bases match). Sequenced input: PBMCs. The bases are TGTGCCAGCAATACGCAGGGTAAGAACACTGAAGCTTTCTTT. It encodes CASNTQGKNTEAFF.